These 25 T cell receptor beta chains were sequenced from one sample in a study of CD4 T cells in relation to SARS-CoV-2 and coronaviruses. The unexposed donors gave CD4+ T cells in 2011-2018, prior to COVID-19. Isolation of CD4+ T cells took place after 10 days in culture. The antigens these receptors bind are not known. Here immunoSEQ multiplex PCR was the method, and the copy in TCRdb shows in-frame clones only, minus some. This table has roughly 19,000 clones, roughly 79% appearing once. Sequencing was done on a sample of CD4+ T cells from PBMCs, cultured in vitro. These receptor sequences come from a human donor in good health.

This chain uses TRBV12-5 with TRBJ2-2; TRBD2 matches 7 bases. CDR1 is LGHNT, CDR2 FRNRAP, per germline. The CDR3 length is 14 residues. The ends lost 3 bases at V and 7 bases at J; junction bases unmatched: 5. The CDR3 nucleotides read TGTGCTAGTGGTTTCGGGGGGTCTGACGGGGAGCTGTTTTTT. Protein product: CASGFGGSDGELFF. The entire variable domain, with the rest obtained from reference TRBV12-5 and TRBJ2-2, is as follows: DARVTQTPRHKVTEMGQEVTMRCQPILGHNTVFWYRQTMMQGLELLAYFRNRAPLDDSGMPKDRFSAEMPDATLATLKIQPSEPRDSAVYFCASGFGGSDGELFFGEGSRLTVL.

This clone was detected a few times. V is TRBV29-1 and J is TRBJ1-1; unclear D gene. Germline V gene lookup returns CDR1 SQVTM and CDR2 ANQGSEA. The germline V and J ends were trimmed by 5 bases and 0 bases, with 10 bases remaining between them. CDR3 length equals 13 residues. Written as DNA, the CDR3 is TGCAGCGTTCAGCAGCGCCTGAACACTGAAGCTTTCTTT. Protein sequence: CSVQQRLNTEAFF.

This CDR3 is CASNKGLDQPQHF. CDR3 bases: TGTGCCAGCAATAAGGGTTTGGATCAGCCCCAGCATTTT. The J gene is TRBJ1-5, the V gene TRBV2; unclear D gene. Per the germline V gene, CDR1 is SNHLY and CDR2 is FYNNEI. The V and J ends lost 7 bases and 5 bases respectively, with 12 bases between them. This CDR3 comprises 13 residues.

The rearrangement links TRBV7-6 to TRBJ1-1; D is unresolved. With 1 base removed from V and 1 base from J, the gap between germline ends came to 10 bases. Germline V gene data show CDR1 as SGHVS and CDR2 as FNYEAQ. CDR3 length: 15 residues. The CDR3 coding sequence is TGTGCCAGCAGCTTAGGACAAGTACCGAACACTGAAGCTTTCTTT. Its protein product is CASSLGQVPNTEAFF.

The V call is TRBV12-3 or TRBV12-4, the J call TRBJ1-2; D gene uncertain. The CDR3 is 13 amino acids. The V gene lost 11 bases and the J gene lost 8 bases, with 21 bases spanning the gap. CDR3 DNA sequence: TGTGCCTCCGGTACTGAGGCAGGACGCGGCTACACCTTC. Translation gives CASGTEAGRGYTF.

The DNA for the CDR3 is TGTGCCAGCTCACCAGTGGGCGGCCGAGGCAATCAGCCCCAGCATTTT. It is translated as CASSPVGGRGNQPQHF. The V call is TRBV18, the J call TRBJ1-5; D is uncertain. This CDR3 contains 16 residues. Germline values: CDR1 KGHSH, CDR2 LQKENI. Trimming took off 2 bases at V and 2 bases at J, with 13 bases between the two ends. The full variable domain, rest sourced from reference TRBV18 and TRBJ1-5, is NAGVMQNPRHLVRRRGQEARLRCSPMKGHSHVYWYRQLPEEGLKFMVYLQKENIIDESGMPKERFSAEFPKEGPSILRIQQVVRGDSAAYFCASSPVGGRGNQPQHFGDGTRLSIL.

CDR3 bases: TGTGCCAGTAGTAATGACTTCATGAACACTGAAGCTTTCTTT. Encoded protein: CASSNDFMNTEAFF. The rearrangement uses TRBV19 and TRBJ1-1; D remains ambiguous. Germline CDR1 reads LNHDA; CDR2 reads SQIVND (reference sequence). The CDR3 extends over 14 amino acids. Deletions cut 4 bases from V and 0 bases from J, with 9 bases between.

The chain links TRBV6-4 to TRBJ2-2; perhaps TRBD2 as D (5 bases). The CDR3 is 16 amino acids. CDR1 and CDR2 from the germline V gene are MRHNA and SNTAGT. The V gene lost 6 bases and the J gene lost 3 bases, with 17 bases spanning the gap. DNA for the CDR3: TGTGCCAGCAGAGTGGACTCTGGGAGTGACACCGGGGAGCTGTTTTTT. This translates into CASRVDSGSDTGELFF.

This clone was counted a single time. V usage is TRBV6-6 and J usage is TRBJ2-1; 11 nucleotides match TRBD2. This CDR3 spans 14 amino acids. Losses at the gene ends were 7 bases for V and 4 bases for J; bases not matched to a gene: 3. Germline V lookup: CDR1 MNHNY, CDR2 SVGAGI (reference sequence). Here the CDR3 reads CASTLAGGYNEQFF. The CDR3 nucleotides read TGTGCCAGCACCCTAGCGGGAGGTTACAATGAGCAGTTCTTC.

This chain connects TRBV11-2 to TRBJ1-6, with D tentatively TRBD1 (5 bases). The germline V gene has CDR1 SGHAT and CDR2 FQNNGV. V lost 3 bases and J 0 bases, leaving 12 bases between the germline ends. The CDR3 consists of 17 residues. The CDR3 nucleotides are TGTGCCAGCAGCTTCCGGGACCGTCGCTCCTATAATTCACCCCTCCACTTT. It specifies CASSFRDRRSYNSPLHF.

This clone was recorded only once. This CDR3 reads CSVAKAGGKEKLFF. CDR3 nucleotide sequence: TGCAGCGTTGCGAAGGCAGGGGGCAAAGAAAAACTGTTTTTT. The chain employs TRBV29-1 and TRBJ1-4; 8 bases agree with TRBD1. V gave up 4 bases and J gave up 8 bases; unmatched junction bases: 9. The CDR3 contains 14 residues. Germline V gene sequence: CDR1 SQVTM, CDR2 ANQGSEA.

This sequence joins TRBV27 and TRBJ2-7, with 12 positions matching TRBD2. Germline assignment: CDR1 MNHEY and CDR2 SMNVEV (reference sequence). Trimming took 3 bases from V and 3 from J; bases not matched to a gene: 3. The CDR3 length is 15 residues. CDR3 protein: CASSFSTSGSYEQYF. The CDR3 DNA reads TGTGCCAGCAGTTTCTCGACTAGCGGGAGCTACGAGCAGTACTTC.

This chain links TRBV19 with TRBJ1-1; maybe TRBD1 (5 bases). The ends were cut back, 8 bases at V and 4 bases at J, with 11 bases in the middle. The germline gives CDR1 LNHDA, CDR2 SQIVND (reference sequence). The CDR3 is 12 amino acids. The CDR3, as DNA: TGTGCCAGTGGTGTGAGGGGCACTGAAGCTTTCTTT. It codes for CASGVRGTEAFF.

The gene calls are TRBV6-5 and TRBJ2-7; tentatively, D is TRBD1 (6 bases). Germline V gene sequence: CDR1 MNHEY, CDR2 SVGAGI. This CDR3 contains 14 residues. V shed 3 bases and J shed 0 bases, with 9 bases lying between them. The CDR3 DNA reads TGTGCCAGCAGTTATAACAGGGACTCCTACGAGCAGTACTTC. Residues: CASSYNRDSYEQYF.

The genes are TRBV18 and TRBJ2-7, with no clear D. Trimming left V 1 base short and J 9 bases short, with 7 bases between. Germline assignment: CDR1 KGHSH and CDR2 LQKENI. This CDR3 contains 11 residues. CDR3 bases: TGTGCCAGCTCACCACAAACGGTGCAGTACTTC. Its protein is CASSPQTVQYF.

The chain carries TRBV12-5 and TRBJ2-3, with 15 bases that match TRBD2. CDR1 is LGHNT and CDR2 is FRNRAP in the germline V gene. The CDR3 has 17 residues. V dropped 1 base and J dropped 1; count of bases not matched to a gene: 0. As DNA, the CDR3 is TGTGCTAGTGGTTTGGGGACTAGCGGGAGGGGCACAGATACGCAGTATTTT. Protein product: CASGLGTSGRGTDTQYF. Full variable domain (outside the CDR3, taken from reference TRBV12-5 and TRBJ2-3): DARVTQTPRHKVTEMGQEVTMRCQPILGHNTVFWYRQTMMQGLELLAYFRNRAPLDDSGMPKDRFSAEMPDATLATLKIQPSEPRDSAVYFCASGLGTSGRGTDTQYFGPGTRLTVL.

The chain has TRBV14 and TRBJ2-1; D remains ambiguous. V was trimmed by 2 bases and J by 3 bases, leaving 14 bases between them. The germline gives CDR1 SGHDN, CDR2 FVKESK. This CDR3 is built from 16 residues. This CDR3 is CASSQKGQLHYNEQFF. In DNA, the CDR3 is TGTGCCAGCAGCCAAAAAGGGCAACTTCACTACAATGAGCAGTTCTTC.

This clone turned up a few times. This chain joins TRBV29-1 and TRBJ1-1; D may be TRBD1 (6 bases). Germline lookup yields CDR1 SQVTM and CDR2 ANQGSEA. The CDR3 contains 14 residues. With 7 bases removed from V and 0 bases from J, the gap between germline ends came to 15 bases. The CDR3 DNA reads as TGCAGCGCCGACGGGGGGGCTGTGAACACTGAAGCTTTCTTT. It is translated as CSADGGAVNTEAFF.

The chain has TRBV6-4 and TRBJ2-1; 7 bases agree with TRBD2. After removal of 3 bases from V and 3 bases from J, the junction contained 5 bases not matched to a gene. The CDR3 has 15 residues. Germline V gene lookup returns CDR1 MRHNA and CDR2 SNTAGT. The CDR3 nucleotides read TGTGCCAGCAGTGAATTGAGCGGGGACTACAATGAGCAGTTCTTC. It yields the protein CASSELSGDYNEQFF.

The CDR3 sequence: CAWSVAENTEAFF. CDR3 in DNA: TGTGCCTGGAGTGTAGCCGAGAACACTGAAGCTTTCTTT. This chain joins TRBV30 and TRBJ1-1; D is unresolved. The germline V gene has CDR1 GTSNPN and CDR2 SVGIG (reference sequence). Trimming removed 0 bases from V and 1 base from J, with 6 bases in between. The CDR3 is made up of 13 amino acids.

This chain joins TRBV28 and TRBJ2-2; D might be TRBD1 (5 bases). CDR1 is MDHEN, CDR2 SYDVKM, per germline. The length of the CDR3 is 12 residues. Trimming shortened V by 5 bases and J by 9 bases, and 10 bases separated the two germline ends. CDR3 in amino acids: CASSPGLRELFF. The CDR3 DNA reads TGTGCCAGCAGTCCAGGGTTACGGGAGCTGTTTTTT.

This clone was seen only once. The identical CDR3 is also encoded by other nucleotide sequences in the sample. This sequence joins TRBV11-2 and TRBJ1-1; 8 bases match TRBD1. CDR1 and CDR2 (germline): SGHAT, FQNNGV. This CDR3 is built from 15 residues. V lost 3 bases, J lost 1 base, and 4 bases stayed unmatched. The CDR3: CASSLQGAGNTEAFF. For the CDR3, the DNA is TGTGCCAGCAGCTTGCAGGGGGCAGGGAACACTGAAGCTTTCTTT.

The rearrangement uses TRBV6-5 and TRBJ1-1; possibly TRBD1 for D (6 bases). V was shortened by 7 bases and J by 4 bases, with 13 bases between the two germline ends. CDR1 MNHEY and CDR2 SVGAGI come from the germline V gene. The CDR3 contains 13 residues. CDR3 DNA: TGTGCCAGCAATAAACAGGGAGGCACTGAAGCTTTCTTT. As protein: CASNKQGGTEAFF.

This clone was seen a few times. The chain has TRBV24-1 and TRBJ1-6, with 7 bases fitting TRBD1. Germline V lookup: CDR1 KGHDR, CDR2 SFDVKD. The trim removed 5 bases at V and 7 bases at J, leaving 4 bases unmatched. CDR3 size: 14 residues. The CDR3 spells CATSGGTANSPLHF. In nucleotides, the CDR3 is TGTGCCACCAGTGGAGGGACAGCGAATTCACCCCTCCACTTT.

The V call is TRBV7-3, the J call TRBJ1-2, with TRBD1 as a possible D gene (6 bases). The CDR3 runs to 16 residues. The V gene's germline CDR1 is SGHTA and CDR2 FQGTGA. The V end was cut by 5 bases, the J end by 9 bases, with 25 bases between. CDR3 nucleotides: TGTGCCAGCAGCCCGAGTGGGGGGGGCGCTTTCGGTCGCTACACCTTC. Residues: CASSPSGGGAFGRYTF. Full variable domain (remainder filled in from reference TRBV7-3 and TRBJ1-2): GAGVSQTPSNKVTEKGKYVELRCDPISGHTALYWYRQSLGQGPEFLIYFQGTGAADDSGLPNDRFFAVRPEGSVSTLKIQRTERGDSAVYLCASSPSGGGAFGRYTFGSGTRLTVV.